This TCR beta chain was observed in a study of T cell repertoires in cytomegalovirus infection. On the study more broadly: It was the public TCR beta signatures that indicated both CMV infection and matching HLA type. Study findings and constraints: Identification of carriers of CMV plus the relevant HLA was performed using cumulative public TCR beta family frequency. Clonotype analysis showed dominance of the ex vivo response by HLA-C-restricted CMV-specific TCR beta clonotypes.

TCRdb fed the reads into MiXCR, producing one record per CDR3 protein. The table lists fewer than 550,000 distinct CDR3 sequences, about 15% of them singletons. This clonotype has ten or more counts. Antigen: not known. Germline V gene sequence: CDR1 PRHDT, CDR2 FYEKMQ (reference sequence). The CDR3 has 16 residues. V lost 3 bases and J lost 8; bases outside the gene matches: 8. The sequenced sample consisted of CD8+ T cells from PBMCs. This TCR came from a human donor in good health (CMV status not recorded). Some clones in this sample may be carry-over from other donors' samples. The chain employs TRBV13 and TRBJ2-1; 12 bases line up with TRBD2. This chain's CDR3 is CASSFVTSGGQDEQFF. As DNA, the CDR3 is TGTGCCAGCAGCTTCGTCACTAGCGGGGGGCAGGATGAGCAGTTCTTC.